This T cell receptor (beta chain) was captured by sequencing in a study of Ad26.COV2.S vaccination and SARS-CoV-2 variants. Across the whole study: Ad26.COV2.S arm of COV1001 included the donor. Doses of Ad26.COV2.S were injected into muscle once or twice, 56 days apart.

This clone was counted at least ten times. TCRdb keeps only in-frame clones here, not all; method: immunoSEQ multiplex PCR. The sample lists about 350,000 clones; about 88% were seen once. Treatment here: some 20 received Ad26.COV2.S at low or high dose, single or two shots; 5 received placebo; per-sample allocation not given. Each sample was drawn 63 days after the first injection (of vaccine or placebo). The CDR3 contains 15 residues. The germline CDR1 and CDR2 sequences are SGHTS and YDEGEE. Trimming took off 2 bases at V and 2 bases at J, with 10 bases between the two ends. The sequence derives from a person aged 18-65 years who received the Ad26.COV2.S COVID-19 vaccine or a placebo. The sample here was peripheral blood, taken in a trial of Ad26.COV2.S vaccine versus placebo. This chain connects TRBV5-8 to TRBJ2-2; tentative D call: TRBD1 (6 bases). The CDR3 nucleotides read TGTGCCAGCAGCTTCCGGGACATCAACACCGGGGAGCTGTTTTTT. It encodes CASSFRDINTGELFF.